These T cell receptor beta chains were read from a single sample in a study of tumour-infiltrating T cells in Burkitt lymphoma. Sequencing was performed with immunoSEQ multiplex PCR; in TCRdb, only in-frame clones are kept and a portion is missing. The table records some 1,400 clones, about 10% of them present only once. Sample: tumor tissue. The receptors originated from a human donor with Burkitt lymphoma. Each CDR3 is given with its conserved first and last residue. The D gene is left open where the match is weak. Clone size is shown for a subset of rows, as once, few, many or a class of expanded clone.

>TRBV7-6|-|few|TRBJ2-5
TGTGCCAGCAGCTTAGCAAAGAAAGAGACCCAGTACTTC
CASSLAKKETQYF
>TRBV29-1|-|-|TRBJ2-5
TGCAGCGTTGAAGCACCCCGTTTGGGGACCCAGTACTTC
CSVEAPRLGTQYF
>TRBV14|-|-|TRBJ2-7
TGTGCCAGCAGCCGAGGGACCTACCCCTACGAGCAGTACTTC
CASSRGTYPYEQYF
>TRBV2|-|few|TRBJ1-5
TGTGCCAGCAAAGACAGCAACAATCAGCCCCAGCATTTT
CASKDSNNQPQHF
>TRBV19|-|few|TRBJ2-7
TGTGCCAGTAGTGTTCTTCCGAGCTACGAGCAGTACTTC
CASSVLPSYEQYF
>TRBV12-5|-|few|TRBJ2-1
TGTGCTAGTGGTTCAGGGGGGAGGTACAATGAGCAGTTCTTC
CASGSGGRYNEQFF
>TRBV7-7|-|-|TRBJ2-3
TGTGCCAGCAGCCTTACGGGGAGCACAGATACGCAGTATTTT
CASSLTGSTDTQYF
>TRBV7-2|TRBD1|few|TRBJ1-1
TGTGCCAGCAGACCCCGGACAGGACCCACTGAAGCTTTCTTT
CASRPRTGPTEAFF
>TRBV5-1|TRBD1|-|TRBJ1-1
TGCGCCAGCAGCGTGGGACAGCAGAACACTGAAGCTTTCTTT
CASSVGQQNTEAFF
>TRBV7-9|TRBD1|few|TRBJ1-2
TGTGCCAGCAGCCCCGACCGGGACAGACAAAATGGCTACACCTTC
CASSPDRDRQNGYTF
>TRBV11-2|-|few|TRBJ1-1
TGTGCCAGCAGCTTAGATCTCTACGGAGACGCTTTCTTT
CASSLDLYGDAFF
>TRBV5-6|-|few|TRBJ1-2
TGTGCCAGCAGCTCTCGTGGCTATGGCTACACCTTC
CASSSRGYGYTF
>TRBV4-2|TRBD2|few|TRBJ2-5
TGTGCCAGCAGCCAAGCGACTAGCGGGGGGGCTCAAGAGACCCAGTACTTC
CASSQATSGGAQETQYF
>TRBV9|-|-|TRBJ2-7
TGTGCCAGCAGCGTTTTGCCAGGATCGACCTACGAGCAGTACTTC
CASSVLPGSTYEQYF
>TRBV7-2|TRBD2|few|TRBJ2-1
TGTGCCAGCAGCTTTACTAGCGGTCCCTACAATGAGCAGTTCTTC
CASSFTSGPYNEQFF
>TRBV5-6|TRBD1|few|TRBJ2-2
TGTGCCAGCAGCTTGGGGACAGGCCCGAACACCGGGGAGCTGTTTTTT
CASSLGTGPNTGELFF
>TRBV29-1|-|-|TRBJ2-7
TGCAGCGTTTTTCCCGCCGACAGCTTCCACGAGCAGTACTTC
CSVFPADSFHEQYF
>TRBV5-1|-|few|TRBJ2-3
TGCGCCAGCAGCTTTTTTTTCTTTGGAGCAGGGATCGCAGATACGCAGTATTTT
CASSFFFFGAGIADTQYF
>TRBV7-8|-|-|TRBJ2-4
TGTGCCAGCAGCTCTCACCACCTGAGCGTTCAGTACTTC
CASSSHHLSVQYF
>TRBV11-2|-|-|TRBJ2-1
TGTGCCAGCAGCTTATGGCATGACAATGAGCAGTTCTTC
CASSLWHDNEQFF
>TRBV28|TRBD2|few|TRBJ2-3
TGTGCCAGCAGCCGGGGGGGGGCCACAGATACGCAGTATTTT
CASSRGGATDTQYF
>TRBV5-6|-|-|TRBJ2-1
TGTGCCAGCAGCTGGGGACGGACCAATGAGCAGTTCTTC
CASSWGRTNEQFF